The source of this T cell receptor beta chain is a study of shared clonotypes between healthy human individuals. Details on this clone: Its target is not known.

The CDR3 is 13 residues long. V was clipped by 5 bases and J by 6 bases, with 12 bases between them. From germline, CDR1 is MNHNS and CDR2 SASEGT. Sequencing used immunoSEQ multiplex PCR; TCRdb keeps in-frame clones, though not all of them. This table has more than 850,000 clones, around 78% appearing once. General observations from the study: The low donor count limited represented genetic and exposure-history diversity. Apart from blood, nothing was sampled; tissue repertoires likely differ.

The genes are TRBV6-1 and TRBJ2-3, with D perhaps matching TRBD2 (7 bases). The clonotype originates from a man aged 18 to 30 in good health. Some clones in this sample may be carry-over from other donors' samples. The sample consisted of memory CD4+ T cells from PBMCs. The subset is: CD45RA-negative fraction. The CDR3 DNA sequence: TGTGCCAGCAGTTCCGGGGGGCCCGATACGCAGTATTTT. Protein product: CASSSGGPDTQYF.